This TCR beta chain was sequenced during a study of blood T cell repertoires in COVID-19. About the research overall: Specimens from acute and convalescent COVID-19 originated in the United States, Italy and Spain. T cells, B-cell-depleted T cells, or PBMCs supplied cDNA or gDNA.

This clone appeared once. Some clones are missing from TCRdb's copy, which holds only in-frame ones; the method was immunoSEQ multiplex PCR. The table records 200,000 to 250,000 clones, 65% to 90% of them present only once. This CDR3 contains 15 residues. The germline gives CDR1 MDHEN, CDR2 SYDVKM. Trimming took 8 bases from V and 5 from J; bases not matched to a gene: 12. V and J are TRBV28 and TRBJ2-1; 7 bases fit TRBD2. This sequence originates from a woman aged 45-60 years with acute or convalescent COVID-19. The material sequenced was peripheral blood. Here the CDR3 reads CASAGRRLAHNEQFF. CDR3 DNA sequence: TGTGCCAGCGCCGGTAGGAGACTAGCCCACAATGAGCAGTTCTTC.